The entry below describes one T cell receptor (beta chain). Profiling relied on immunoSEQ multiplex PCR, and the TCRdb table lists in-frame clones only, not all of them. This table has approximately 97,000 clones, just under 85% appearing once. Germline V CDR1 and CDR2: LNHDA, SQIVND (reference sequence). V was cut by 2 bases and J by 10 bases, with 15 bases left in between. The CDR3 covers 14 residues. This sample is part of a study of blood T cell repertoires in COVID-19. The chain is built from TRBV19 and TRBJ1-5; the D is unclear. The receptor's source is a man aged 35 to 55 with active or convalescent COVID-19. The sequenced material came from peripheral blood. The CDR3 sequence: CASSIKGGPVPQHF. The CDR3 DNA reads TGTGCCAGTAGTATAAAAGGCGGTCCGGTACCCCAGCATTTT.